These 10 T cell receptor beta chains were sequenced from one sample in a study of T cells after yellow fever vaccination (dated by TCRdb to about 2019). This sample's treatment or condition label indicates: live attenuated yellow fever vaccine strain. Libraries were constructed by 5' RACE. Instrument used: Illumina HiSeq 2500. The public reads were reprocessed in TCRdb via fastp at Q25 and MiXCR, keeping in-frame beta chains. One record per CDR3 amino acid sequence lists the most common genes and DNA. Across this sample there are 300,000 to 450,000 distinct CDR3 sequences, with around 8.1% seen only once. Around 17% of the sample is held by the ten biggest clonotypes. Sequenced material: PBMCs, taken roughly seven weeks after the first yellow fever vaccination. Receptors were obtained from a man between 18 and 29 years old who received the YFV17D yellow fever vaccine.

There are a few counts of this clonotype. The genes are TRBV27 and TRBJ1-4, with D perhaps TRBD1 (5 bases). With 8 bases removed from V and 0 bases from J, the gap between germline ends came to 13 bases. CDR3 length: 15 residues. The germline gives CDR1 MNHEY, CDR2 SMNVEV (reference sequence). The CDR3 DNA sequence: TGTGCCAGCTCAAGACAGTTTGCAACTAATGAAAAACTGTTTTTT. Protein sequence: CASSRQFATNEKLFF. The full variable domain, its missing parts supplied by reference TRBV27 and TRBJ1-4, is EAQVTQNPRYLITVTGKKLTVTCSQNMNHEYMSWYRQDPGLGLRQIYYSMNVEVTDKGDVPEGYKVSRKEKRNFPLILESPSPNQTSLYFCASSRQFATNEKLFFGSGTQLSVL.

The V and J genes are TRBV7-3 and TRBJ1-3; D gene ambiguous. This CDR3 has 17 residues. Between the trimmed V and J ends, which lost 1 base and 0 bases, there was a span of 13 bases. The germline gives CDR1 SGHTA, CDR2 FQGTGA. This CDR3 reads CASSLNNVGSSGNTIYF. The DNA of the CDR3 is TGTGCCAGCAGCTTAAACAACGTGGGGAGCTCTGGAAACACCATATATTTT.

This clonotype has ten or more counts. DNA of the CDR3: TGTGCCAGCAGCTTGGGGGGACAGGGAAACTATGGCTACACCTTC. Its protein product is CASSLGGQGNYGYTF. The rearrangement joins TRBV5-4 to TRBJ1-2, with TRBD1 matching 9 bases. Germline lookup yields CDR1 SGHNT and CDR2 YYREEE (reference sequence). With V trimmed by 0 bases and J by 2 bases, 2 bases remained unmatched. This CDR3 has 15 amino acids.

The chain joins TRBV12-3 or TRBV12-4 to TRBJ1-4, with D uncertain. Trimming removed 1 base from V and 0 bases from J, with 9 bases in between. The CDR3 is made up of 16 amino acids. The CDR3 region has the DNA TGTGCCAGCAGTTTAGATCGGGCAGCAACTAATGAAAAACTGTTTTTT. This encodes CASSLDRAATNEKLFF.

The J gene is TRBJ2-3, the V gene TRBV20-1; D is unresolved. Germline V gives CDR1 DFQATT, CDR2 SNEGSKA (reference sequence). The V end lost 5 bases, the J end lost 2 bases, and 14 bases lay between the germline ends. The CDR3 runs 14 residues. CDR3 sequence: CSAPRSPSTDTQYF. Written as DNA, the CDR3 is TGCAGTGCTCCCCGGAGCCCCTCCACAGATACGCAGTATTTT.

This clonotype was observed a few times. Here the CDR3 DNA reads TGTGCCACCAGCAGAATCGGGACAAGCAATGAGCAGTTCTTC. It specifies CATSRIGTSNEQFF. This chain uses TRBV15 with TRBJ2-1, with D possibly being TRBD1 (6 bases). The CDR3 is made up of 14 amino acids. Trimming left V 2 bases short and J 6 bases short, with 11 bases between. Germline loops: CDR1 LNHNV, CDR2 YYDKDF (reference sequence).

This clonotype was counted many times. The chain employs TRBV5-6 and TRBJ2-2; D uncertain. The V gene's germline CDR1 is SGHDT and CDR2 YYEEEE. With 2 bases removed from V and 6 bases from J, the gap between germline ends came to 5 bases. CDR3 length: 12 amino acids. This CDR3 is CASSLSPGELFF. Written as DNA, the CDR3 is TGTGCCAGCAGCTTAAGCCCCGGGGAGCTGTTTTTT. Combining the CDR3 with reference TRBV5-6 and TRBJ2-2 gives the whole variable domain DAGVTQSPTHLIKTRGQQVTLRCSPKSGHDTVSWYQQALGQGPQFIFQYYEEEERQRGNFPDRFSGHQFPNYSSELNVNALLLGDSALYLCASSLSPGELFFGEGSRLTVL.

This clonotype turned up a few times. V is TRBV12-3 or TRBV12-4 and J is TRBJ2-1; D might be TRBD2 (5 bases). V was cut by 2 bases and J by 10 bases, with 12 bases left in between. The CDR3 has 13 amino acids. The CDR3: CASSLNFSGEQFF. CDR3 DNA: TGTGCCAGCAGTTTAAATTTTTCGGGGGAGCAGTTCTTC.

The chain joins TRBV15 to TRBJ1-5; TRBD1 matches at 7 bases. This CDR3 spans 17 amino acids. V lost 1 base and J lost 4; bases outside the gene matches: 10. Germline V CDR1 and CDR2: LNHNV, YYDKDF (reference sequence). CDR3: CATSRGRGGAGNQPQHF. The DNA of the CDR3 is TGTGCCACCAGCAGAGGCAGAGGGGGCGCCGGGAATCAGCCCCAGCATTTT. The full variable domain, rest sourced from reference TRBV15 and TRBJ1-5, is DAMVIQNPRYQVTQFGKPVTLSCSQTLNHNVMYWYQQKSSQAPKLLFHYYDKDFNNEADTPDNFQSRRPNTSFCFLDIRSPGLGDTAMYLCATSRGRGGAGNQPQHFGDGTRLSIL.

This CDR3 is CASSRGGTWGIQYF. CDR3 sequence (DNA): TGTGCCAGCAGCCGCGGGGGCACGTGGGGCATTCAGTACTTC. J is TRBJ2-4 and V is TRBV7-2, with D possibly being TRBD2 (7 bases). Germline V gene data show CDR1 as SGHTA and CDR2 as FQGNSA. The CDR3 has 14 amino acids. Trimming cost V 5 bases and J 9 bases, with 17 bases left between them.